Shown below are 12 T cell receptor beta chains from a single sample sequenced in a study of blood T cell repertoires in COVID-19 (dated by TCRdb to the early 2020s). Library preparation employed the immunoSEQ multiplex PCR assay. TCRdb took over this immuneACCESS table, retaining in-frame rearrangements with V and J assigned. Such tables are incomplete; in checked studies, under half of the missing clones stem from an unresolved V gene, and the remainder is unexplained. In all, the sample holds more than 200,000 clones, and around nine tenths of those were seen once. The ten most abundant clones make up approximately 5.3% of the sample. The specimen sequenced was peripheral blood. The receptors shown here come from a woman between 55 and 75 years old with COVID-19, enrolled during active disease.

This clone was counted a few times. The chain carries TRBV5-1 and TRBJ1-1; D is possibly TRBD1 (5 bases). Trimming took 3 bases from V and 4 from J, leaving 13 bases between them. Germline V gives CDR1 SGHRS, CDR2 YFSETQ. The CDR3 consists of 14 residues. CDR3 nucleotide sequence: TGCGCCAGCAGCTCCCTGACGGGGGGCACTGAAGCTTTCTTT. As protein: CASSSLTGGTEAFF.

This clone has just one count. The CDR3 region has the DNA TGTGCCAGTAGATGGGGACAGGGGAATCAGCCCCAGCATTTT. Its protein is CASRWGQGNQPQHF. V and J are TRBV19 and TRBJ1-5, with TRBD1 matching over 10 bases. The junction had 3 bases not matched to a gene; V was cut back by 6 bases and J by 4 bases. Per the germline V gene, CDR1 is LNHDA and CDR2 is SQIVND (reference sequence). This CDR3 spans 14 amino acids.

V usage is TRBV19 and J usage is TRBJ1-4; a weak D match, TRBD1 (5 bases). Germline-derived CDR1 and CDR2 are LNHDA and SQIVND (reference sequence). This CDR3 spans 15 amino acids. V was cut by 5 bases and J by 7 bases, with 17 bases left in between. As DNA, the CDR3 is TGTGCCAGTAGTTTGGGCGGGACTCAGGGTGAAAAACTGTTTTTT. It encodes CASSLGGTQGEKLFF.

This clone has a single count. The CDR3 loop is CASSPTSGGEAFF. CDR3 coding DNA: TGTGCCAGTAGTCCAACGTCCGGGGGTGAAGCTTTCTTT. The V gene is TRBV19, the J gene TRBJ1-1; TRBD1 is a possible D gene (5 bases). Looked up from germline, CDR1 is LNHDA and CDR2 is SQIVND (reference sequence). Trimming stripped 5 bases from V and 7 bases from J, with 14 bases between. The CDR3 totals 13 residues.

Concerning this clone: One end of the junction does not line up with germline, which may come from a read error. V and J are TRBV19 and TRBJ2-7; 8 bases match TRBD1. Germline V lookup: CDR1 LNHDA, CDR2 SQIVND (reference sequence). This CDR3 comprises 15 residues. CDR3 coding DNA: TGTGCCAGTAGTATCGTAGCAGGGGGCGGCTACGGGCAGTACTTC. Protein sequence: CASSIVAGGGYGQYF.

The chain employs TRBV23-1 and TRBJ2-7; 8 bases are shared with TRBD1. TRBV23-1 is an open reading frame whose function is uncertain. The CDR3 runs 17 residues. The junction had 13 bases not matched to a gene; V was cut back by 2 bases and J by 4 bases. CDR3 sequence reads: CASSQGSRGRGQYEQYF. CDR3 nucleotide sequence: TGCGCCAGCAGTCAAGGCAGTCGGGGCAGGGGGCAGTACGAGCAGTACTTC.

A few counts support this clone. The chain employs TRBV4-2 and TRBJ2-7; tentatively, D is TRBD2 (5 bases). Trimming pared 2 bases from V and 0 bases from J, leaving 14 bases between. The CDR3 loop spans 16 amino acids. Looked up from germline, CDR1 is LGHNA and CDR2 is YNFKEQ. CDR3 protein: CASSQLLSVRSYEQYF. The CDR3 coding sequence is TGTGCCAGCAGCCAACTGCTTAGCGTACGCTCCTACGAGCAGTACTTC.

This clone was observed once. Here the CDR3 reads CASSPQRGPYEQYF. In DNA, the CDR3 is TGTGCCAGCAGCCCTCAGCGGGGCCCCTACGAGCAGTACTTC. The chain recombines TRBV14 with TRBJ2-7; 7 bases are a match to TRBD2. CDR3 size: 14 residues. Germline V lookup: CDR1 SGHDN, CDR2 FVKESK. V was pared by 4 bases and J by 2 bases, with 5 bases of the junction left unmatched.

This chain connects TRBV6-6 to TRBJ1-6; TRBD1 agrees at 9 bases. The length of the CDR3 is 15 residues. CDR1 and CDR2 (germline): MNHNY, SVGAGI (reference sequence). The J segment lost 6 bases and the V segment lost 6 bases, leaving 6 bases of the junction unmatched. The CDR3 sequence: CASSHGTGINSPLHF. The CDR3 DNA sequence: TGTGCCAGCAGCCACGGGACAGGGATTAATTCACCCCTCCACTTT.

The V and J genes are TRBV27 and TRBJ1-2; 9 positions agree with TRBD1. Germline CDR1 MNHEY, CDR2 SMNVEV (reference sequence). The CDR3 extends over 13 amino acids. The ends lost 6 bases at V and 8 bases at J; junction bases unmatched: 7. CDR3 nucleotides: TGTGCCAGCAGAAAAACAGGGGGCAACGGCTACACCTTC. Translating gives CASRKTGGNGYTF.

This CDR3 is CASSQKTRTSGITGELFF. The CDR3 nucleotides read TGCGCCAGCAGCCAGAAAACAAGGACTAGCGGGATAACCGGGGAGCTGTTTTTT. The J gene is TRBJ2-2, the V gene TRBV4-3; TRBD2 agrees at 12 bases. CDR3 size: 18 residues. After removal of 3 bases from V and 5 bases from J, the junction contained 10 bases not matched to a gene. CDR1 is LGHNA, CDR2 YSLEER, per germline.

The chain has TRBV21-1 and TRBJ2-7; TRBD1 is the table's D call, not checked against the DNA. TRBV21-1 is marked as a pseudogene. This CDR3 is built from 18 residues. The CDR3 coding sequence is TGTGCCAGCAGCAAGGTGGCCACAGGGCCCAGGCTCAACTACGAGCAGTACTTC. This codes for CASSKVATGPRLNYEQYF.